A selection of T cell receptor beta chains follows, all from one sample in a study of Graves' ophthalmopathy and Graves' hyperthyroidism. MiXCR, run by TCRdb on the multiplex PCR reads, gives a single entry per CDR3 protein. The sample has 620,000 or so distinct CDR3 sequences, 22% seen once; the top ten hold roughly 7.4%. The sequencing input was peripheral blood. These receptors were taken from a woman aged 18-30 years with stable Graves' hyperthyroidism. Some clones in this sample may be carry-over from other donors' samples. Both conserved end residues are part of each CDR3. The order of the fields is CDR3 protein, CDR3 DNA, J gene, V gene, D gene, clone size. A D gene is named only where the DNA matches it firmly. Only part of the rows carry a size: once, few, many, or a class if the clone is expanded.

CDR3: CASSLVVGMGTGDYEQYF
DNA: TGTGCCAGCAGCTTAGTTGTCGGGATGGGGACAGGGGATTACGAGCAGTACTTC
J: TRBJ2-7
V: TRBV11-2
D: TRBD1
size: many

CDR3: CSALHGGRNTEAFF
DNA: TGCAGTGCCCTGCACGGGGGGCGGAACACTGAAGCTTTCTTT
J: TRBJ1-1
V: TRBV20-1
D: NA
size: many

CDR3: CASSYFRSSTDTQYF
DNA: TGTGCCAGCAGTTACTTCAGATCTAGCACAGATACGCAGTATTTT
J: TRBJ2-3
V: TRBV6-2/TRBV6-3
D: NA
size: NA

CDR3: CASRSGAGELFF
DNA: TGCGCCAGCAGGTCTGGGGCCGGGGAGCTGTTTTTT
J: TRBJ2-2
V: TRBV5-1
D: NA
size: many

CDR3: CASSGDNSPLHF
DNA: TGTGCCAGCAGCGGGGATAATTCACCCCTCCACTTT
J: TRBJ1-6
V: TRBV6-1
D: NA
size: many

CDR3: CASRIANTGELFF
DNA: TGTGCCAGTAGGATTGCTAACACCGGGGAGCTGTTTTTT
J: TRBJ2-2
V: TRBV6-2/TRBV6-3
D: NA
size: NA

CDR3: CASSLGSGAGNTIYF
DNA: TGCGCCAGCAGCTTGGGTTCAGGGGCTGGAAACACCATATATTTT
J: TRBJ1-3
V: TRBV5-1
D: NA
size: many

CDR3: CASSHPDQFYGYTF
DNA: TGTGCCAGCAGCCACCCGGACCAGTTCTATGGCTACACCTTC
J: TRBJ1-2
V: TRBV28
D: NA
size: many

CDR3: CAIYYGTYGYTF
DNA: TGTGCCATCTATTACGGGACATATGGCTACACCTTC
J: TRBJ1-2
V: TRBV2
D: NA
size: NA

CDR3: CSARDLLTGSFQPQHF
DNA: TGCAGTGCTAGAGATTTGCTGACAGGGTCATTTCAGCCCCAGCATTTT
J: TRBJ1-5
V: TRBV20-1
D: TRBD1
size: NA

CDR3: CASSLDRGRYEQYF
DNA: TGTGCCAGCAGCCTAGACAGGGGAAGATACGAGCAGTACTTC
J: TRBJ2-7
V: TRBV5-1
D: TRBD1
size: many

CDR3: CASSQVGRVNTEAFF
DNA: TGCGCCAGCAGCCAAGTCGGGCGGGTGAACACTGAAGCTTTCTTT
J: TRBJ1-1
V: TRBV4-1
D: NA
size: many

CDR3: CSVEDAGQQETQYF
DNA: TGCAGCGTTGAAGATGCGGGCCAGCAAGAGACCCAGTACTTC
J: TRBJ2-5
V: TRBV29-1
D: NA
size: many

CDR3: CSASYGTSSGNTIYF
DNA: TGCAGTGCTAGTTATGGGACAAGCTCTGGAAACACCATATATTTT
J: TRBJ1-3
V: TRBV20-1
D: NA
size: many

CDR3: CASRPTGLETQYF
DNA: TGTGCCAGCCGACCGACAGGTCTCGAGACCCAGTACTTC
J: TRBJ2-5
V: TRBV7-2
D: NA
size: NA

CDR3: CASRLQTEAFF
DNA: TGTGCCAGCAGGTTACAAACTGAAGCTTTCTTT
J: TRBJ1-1
V: TRBV12-3/TRBV12-4
D: NA
size: many

CDR3: CASGPRYYEQYF
DNA: TGTGCTAGTGGGCCCAGATACTACGAGCAGTACTTC
J: TRBJ2-7
V: TRBV12-5
D: NA
size: many

CDR3: CAHRSSGEQYF
DNA: TGTGCCCATCGGTCTAGCGGCGAGCAGTACTTC
J: TRBJ2-7
V: TRBV10-3
D: TRBD2
size: many

CDR3: CASSYSRHASGNTIYF
DNA: TGTGCCAGCAGTTACTCGAGACACGCAAGTGGAAACACCATATATTTT
J: TRBJ1-3
V: TRBV6-5
D: NA
size: NA

CDR3: CASSPGRGGIYEQYF
DNA: TGTGCCAGCAGCCCTGGTAGAGGGGGTATCTACGAGCAGTACTTC
J: TRBJ2-7
V: TRBV7-9
D: NA
size: few

CDR3: CSASMGGNQPQHF
DNA: TGCAGTGCTTCCATGGGGGGCAATCAGCCCCAGCATTTT
J: TRBJ1-5
V: TRBV20-1
D: NA
size: once